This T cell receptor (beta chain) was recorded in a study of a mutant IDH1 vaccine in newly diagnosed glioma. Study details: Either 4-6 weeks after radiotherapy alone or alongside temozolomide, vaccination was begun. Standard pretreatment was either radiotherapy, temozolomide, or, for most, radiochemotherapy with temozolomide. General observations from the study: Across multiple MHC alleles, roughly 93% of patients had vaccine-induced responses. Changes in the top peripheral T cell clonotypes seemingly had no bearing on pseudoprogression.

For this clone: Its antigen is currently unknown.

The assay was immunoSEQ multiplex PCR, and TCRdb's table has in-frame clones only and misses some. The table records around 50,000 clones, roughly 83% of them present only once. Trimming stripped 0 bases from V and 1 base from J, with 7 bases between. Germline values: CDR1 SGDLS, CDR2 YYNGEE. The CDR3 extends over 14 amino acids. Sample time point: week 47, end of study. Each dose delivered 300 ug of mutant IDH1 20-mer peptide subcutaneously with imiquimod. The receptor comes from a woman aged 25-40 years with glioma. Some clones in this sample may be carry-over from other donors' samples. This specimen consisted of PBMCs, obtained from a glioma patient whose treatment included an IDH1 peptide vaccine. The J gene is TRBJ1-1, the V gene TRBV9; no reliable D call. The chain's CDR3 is CASSVAWGNTEAFF. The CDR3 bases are TGTGCCAGCAGCGTAGCTTGGGGGAACACTGAAGCTTTCTTT.